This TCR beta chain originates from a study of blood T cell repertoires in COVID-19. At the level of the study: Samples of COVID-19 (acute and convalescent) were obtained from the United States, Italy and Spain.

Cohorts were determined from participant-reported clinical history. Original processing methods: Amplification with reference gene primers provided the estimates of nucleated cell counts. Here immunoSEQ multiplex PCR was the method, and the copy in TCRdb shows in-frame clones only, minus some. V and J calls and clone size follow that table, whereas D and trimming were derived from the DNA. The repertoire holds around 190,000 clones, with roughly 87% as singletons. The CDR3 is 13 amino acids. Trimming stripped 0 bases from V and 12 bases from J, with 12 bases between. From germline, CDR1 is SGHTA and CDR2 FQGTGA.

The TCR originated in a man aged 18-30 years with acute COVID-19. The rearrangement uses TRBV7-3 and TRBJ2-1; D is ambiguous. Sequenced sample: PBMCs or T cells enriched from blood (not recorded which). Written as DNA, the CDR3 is TGTGCCAGCAGCTTAACAGATGGTGATAGGCAGTTCTTC. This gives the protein CASSLTDGDRQFF.